The 25 T cell receptor beta chains listed next were all sequenced from one sample in a study of T-cell memory formation after mild COVID-19. Via MiXCR, TCRdb re-called the 5' RACE reads, giving one row per CDR3 protein. Of about 160,000 distinct CDR3 sequences listed, about a third were seen once; the top ten hold more than 10%. The specimen was PBMCs or a T cell subset sorted from them (not recorded which). These receptors were taken from an adult woman who had mild COVID-19 (a few samples of this study predate the infection). Cell type and time point are not known.

This chain connects TRBV7-2 to TRBJ2-7, with D uncertain. Per germline, CDR1 SGHTA and CDR2 FQGNSA. The CDR3 totals 12 residues. Trimming took 5 bases from V and 3 from J, leaving 8 bases between them. CDR3 sequence reads: CASSADRYEQYF. CDR3 in DNA: TGTGCCAGCAGCGCCGACCGCTACGAGCAGTACTTC.

The chain carries TRBV7-6 and TRBJ2-1; 15 nucleotides line up with TRBD2. Looked up from germline, CDR1 is SGHVS and CDR2 is FNYEAQ. The CDR3 loop spans 16 amino acids. J lost 4 bases, V lost 4 bases, and 2 bases had no gene match. CDR3 sequence (DNA): TGTGCCAGCAGCTCGGGGACTAGCGGGAGGTACAATGAGCAGTTCTTC. Amino acids: CASSSGTSGRYNEQFF.

The CDR3 DNA reads as TGTGCCAGCAGAAACCCAGGAAAAGGGGGCACTGAAGCTTTCTTT. Amino acid sequence: CASRNPGKGGTEAFF. The V and J genes are TRBV6-2 or TRBV6-3 and TRBJ1-1, with D possibly being TRBD1 (6 bases). V was trimmed by 6 bases and J by 4 bases, leaving 18 bases between them. Germline loops: CDR1 MNHEY, CDR2 SVGEGT. The CDR3 contains 15 residues.

V gene TRBV7-9 combines with J gene TRBJ2-3, with 11 bases lining up with TRBD2. V shed 3 bases, J shed 5 bases, and the junction held 10 bases outside the gene matches. The V gene's germline CDR1 is SEHNR and CDR2 FQNEAQ (reference sequence). The CDR3 has 17 amino acids. CDR3 in amino acids: CASSFHIAGGHGDTQYF. The CDR3 DNA sequence: TGTGCCAGCAGCTTCCATATAGCGGGGGGGCATGGAGATACGCAGTATTTT. Supplemented by reference TRBV7-9 and TRBJ2-3, the full variable domain reads DTGVSQNPRHKITKRGQNVTFRCDPISEHNRLYWYRQTLGQGPEFLTYFQNEAQLEKSRLLSDRFSAERPKGSFSTLEIQRTEQGDSAMYLCASSFHIAGGHGDTQYFGPGTRLTVL.

The chain combines TRBV20-1 with TRBJ2-5; the D gene is possibly TRBD2 (5 bases). CDR1 and CDR2 (germline): DFQATT, SNEGSKA (reference sequence). V lost 6 bases and J lost 1, with 27 bases in between. The length of the CDR3 is 18 residues. The CDR3 protein is CSARQRILLSGFQETQYF. CDR3 DNA sequence: TGCAGTGCCCGGCAAAGAATCTTACTGAGCGGTTTCCAAGAGACCCAGTACTTC.

The sample holds a few counts of this clonotype. The V gene is TRBV24-1, the J gene TRBJ2-1, with 8 bases fitting TRBD1. The CDR3 runs to 15 residues. Germline CDR1 and CDR2: KGHDR and SFDVKD. Trimming at V came to 5 bases and at J to 9 bases, leaving 11 bases not matched to a gene. CDR3 sequence (DNA): TGTGCCACCAGTGCCCTAGGGACAGGAGAGGGTGAGCAGTTCTTC. This codes for CATSALGTGEGEQFF.

This clonotype was detected only a few times. The genes are TRBV29-1 and TRBJ2-7; no clear D. This CDR3 contains 12 residues. The ends were cut back, 2 bases at V and 4 bases at J, with 9 bases in the middle. Germline lookup yields CDR1 SQVTM and CDR2 ANQGSEA. DNA of the CDR3: TGCAGCGTTGAACACAACCGATACGAGCAGTACTTC. It specifies CSVEHNRYEQYF.

Only a few counts were recorded for this clonotype. The chain combines TRBV7-9 with TRBJ2-1; D unclear. V dropped 5 bases and J dropped 3 bases, with 23 bases sitting between them. CDR1 and CDR2 from the germline V gene are SEHNR and FQNEAQ (reference sequence). The CDR3 totals 18 residues. Written as DNA, the CDR3 is TGTGCCAGCAGCCCCACGGCTGGTGGGCGTACCGTCTACAATGAGCAGTTCTTC. Its protein is CASSPTAGGRTVYNEQFF.

The chain has TRBV5-1 and TRBJ2-2; D may be TRBD1 (5 bases). The V gene lost 1 base and the J gene lost 1 base, with 5 bases spanning the gap. Germline assignment: CDR1 SGHRS and CDR2 YFSETQ. The CDR3 runs 14 residues. The CDR3 nucleotides are TGCGCCAGCAGCTTGACAGGGAACACCGGGGAGCTGTTTTTT. It translates to CASSLTGNTGELFF.

This clonotype was detected a few times. The V call is TRBV20-1, the J call TRBJ2-3; D call uncertain. With 3 bases removed from V and 2 bases from J, the gap between germline ends came to 15 bases. Germline lookup yields CDR1 DFQATT and CDR2 SNEGSKA (reference sequence). The CDR3 extends over 15 amino acids. CDR3 protein: CSASLHKLNTDTQYF. The CDR3 DNA reads TGCAGTGCTAGTTTACATAAATTAAACACAGATACGCAGTATTTT.

This clonotype was seen a handful of times. This chain connects TRBV7-8 to TRBJ2-1, with D possibly TRBD2 on 5 matching bases. This CDR3 comprises 15 residues. V lost 2 bases and J lost 2, with 10 bases in between. Per germline, CDR1 SGHVS and CDR2 FQNEAQ. CDR3 loop: CASSLTGSTYNEQFF. CDR3 nucleotide sequence: TGTGCCAGCAGCTTAACGGGGTCGACCTACAATGAGCAGTTCTTC.

J is TRBJ1-3 and V is TRBV7-9; 9 positions agree with TRBD1. The trim removed 5 bases at V and 2 bases at J, leaving 7 bases unmatched. Germline CDR1 SEHNR, CDR2 FQNEAQ (reference sequence). This CDR3 spans 16 amino acids. The CDR3, as DNA: TGTGCCAGCAGCACGGGACAGGGCGTTACTGGAAACACCATATATTTT. Translation: CASSTGQGVTGNTIYF. The full variable domain, completed using reference TRBV7-9 and TRBJ1-3, is DTGVSQNPRHKITKRGQNVTFRCDPISEHNRLYWYRQTLGQGPEFLTYFQNEAQLEKSRLLSDRFSAERPKGSFSTLEIQRTEQGDSAMYLCASSTGQGVTGNTIYFGEGSWLTVV.

The chain carries TRBV4-1 and TRBJ2-3; TRBD1 aligns across 7 bases. Germline-derived CDR1 and CDR2 are MGHRA and YSYEKL. Unmatched junction bases numbered 5, after V lost 3 bases and J lost 5 bases. This CDR3 comprises 14 residues. The CDR3 loop is CASSQVGTEDTQYF. CDR3 nucleotide sequence: TGCGCCAGCAGCCAGGTTGGGACAGAAGATACGCAGTATTTT.

The genes are TRBV12-3 or TRBV12-4 and TRBJ2-1; D remains ambiguous. V was trimmed by 2 bases and J by 0 bases, leaving 8 bases between them. The CDR3 extends over 15 amino acids. The CDR3 DNA sequence: TGTGCCAGCAGTTTAAGGGCTAGCTCCTACAATGAGCAGTTCTTC. Its protein product is CASSLRASSYNEQFF.

This clonotype has just a few counts. J is TRBJ2-5 and V is TRBV24-1; D gene ambiguous. CDR1 and CDR2 (germline): KGHDR, SFDVKD. V lost 5 bases and J 1 base, leaving 10 bases between the germline ends. The CDR3 loop spans 14 amino acids. CDR3 region: CATSGASVQETQYF. The DNA for the CDR3 is TGTGCCACCAGTGGGGCGTCAGTCCAAGAGACCCAGTACTTC.

This chain connects TRBV25-1 to TRBJ2-3; a possible D gene is TRBD1 (6 bases). This CDR3 is 15 amino acids long. Trimming cost V 4 bases and J 0 bases, with 11 bases left between them. The germline CDR1 and CDR2 sequences are MGHDK and SYGVNS. CDR3 amino acids: CASSGTVLSTDTQYF. The CDR3 DNA reads as TGTGCCAGCAGTGGGACAGTCCTTAGCACAGATACGCAGTATTTT.

The rearrangement joins TRBV4-3 to TRBJ2-6, with a weak D call TRBD1 (6 bases). With 0 bases removed from V and 1 base from J, the gap between germline ends came to 19 bases. The CDR3 totals 20 residues. The germline V gene encodes CDR1 LGHNA and CDR2 YSLEER. CDR3 sequence: CASSQELTGRRTSGANVLTF. CDR3 in DNA: TGCGCCAGCAGCCAAGAGTTGACAGGCCGCCGGACATCTGGGGCCAACGTCCTGACTTTC.

The chain is built from TRBV7-2 and TRBJ2-1; 8 positions agree with TRBD2. This CDR3 contains 16 residues. The junction had 8 bases not matched to a gene; V was cut back by 6 bases and J by 1 base. CDR1 and CDR2 from the germline V gene are SGHTA and FQGNSA. The CDR3 nucleotides are TGTGCCAGCAGTATTGGGCTAGCGGGTTCCTACAATGAGCAGTTCTTC. As protein: CASSIGLAGSYNEQFF.

This clonotype was picked up a small number of times. V gene TRBV5-1 combines with J gene TRBJ2-3; D might be TRBD2 (5 bases). Trimming shortened V by 0 bases and J by 6 bases, and 8 bases separated the two germline ends. The CDR3 covers 13 residues. The germline gives CDR1 SGHRS, CDR2 YFSETQ. In nucleotides, the CDR3 is TGCGCCAGCAGCTTGGAGGGCGGGGATACGCAGTATTTT. It translates to CASSLEGGDTQYF.

The chain carries TRBV5-1 and TRBJ2-1, with TRBD2 matching 14 bases. Germline V gene data show CDR1 as SGHRS and CDR2 as YFSETQ. The trim removed 4 bases at V and 5 bases at J, leaving 5 bases unmatched. The CDR3 is 16 amino acids. CDR3 sequence (DNA): TGCGCCAGCAGCCGACTAGCGGGAGGGGTGAACAATGAGCAGTTCTTC. Its translation is CASSRLAGGVNNEQFF.

This clonotype has just a few counts. CDR3 sequence reads: CASSQTGLNTEAFF. In DNA form, the CDR3 reads TGCGCCAGCAGCCAAACCGGCCTGAACACTGAAGCTTTCTTT. The chain carries TRBV5-1 and TRBJ1-1; no clear D gene. This CDR3 is built from 14 residues. CDR1 and CDR2 (germline): SGHRS, YFSETQ. V gave up 4 bases and J gave up 0 bases, with 10 bases separating them.

V gene TRBV12-3 or TRBV12-4 combines with J gene TRBJ2-2; D may be TRBD2 (5 bases). This CDR3 is 13 amino acids long. Deletions cut 4 bases from V and 7 bases from J, with 10 bases between. CDR3 protein: CASSSTSGGELFF. Written as DNA, the CDR3 is TGTGCCAGCAGTTCCACTAGTGGCGGGGAGCTGTTTTTT.

In this sample, this clonotype turned up a few times. The gene calls are TRBV18 and TRBJ1-1; D not certain. CDR1 is KGHSH, CDR2 LQKENI, per germline. V lost 0 bases and J lost 0, with 11 bases in between. The CDR3 is 16 residues long. Here the CDR3 reads CASSPPAGIMNTEAFF. The CDR3 coding sequence is TGTGCCAGCTCACCACCTGCAGGAATAATGAACACTGAAGCTTTCTTT.

This clonotype has just a few counts. The germline gene is not matched at one end of the junction; a read error may be the cause. This chain connects TRBV7-7 to TRBJ2-7; TRBD2 is a possible D gene (6 bases). This CDR3 comprises 17 residues. Germline loops: CDR1 SSHAT, CDR2 FNYEAQ (reference sequence). CDR3 nucleotides: TGTGCTAGCAGCGGACCTCTGAGGGGCGGGAACTCCTACGAGCAGTACTTC. This sequence encodes CASSGPLRGGNSYEQYF.

V usage is TRBV7-9 and J usage is TRBJ1-5, with D possibly matching TRBD1 (6 bases). The CDR3 loop spans 13 amino acids. CDR1 and CDR2 (germline): SEHNR, FQNEAQ (reference sequence). V was cut by 3 bases and J by 6 bases, with 9 bases left in between. The CDR3 loop is CASSFGGGQPQHF. DNA of the CDR3: TGTGCCAGCAGCTTCGGGGGCGGTCAGCCCCAGCATTTT.